These 10 T cell receptor beta chains came from one sample sequenced in a study of T cell changes during pregnancy in multiple sclerosis. Data came from immunoSEQ multiplex PCR; TCRdb stores just in-frame clones and leaves some out. Altogether 45,000 to 60,000 clones are present, approximately 92% being singletons, with the ten largest covering about 0.69%. Sequenced here: CD4+ T cells from peripheral blood mononuclear cells, sampled in the third trimester of pregnancy. These receptors came from a female donor with multiple sclerosis, enrolled in a pregnancy study.

The chain employs TRBV28 and TRBJ2-7; possibly TRBD2 for D (6 bases). Trimming removed 2 bases at V and 1 base at J, with 15 bases between. CDR3 length equals 16 residues. The germline gives CDR1 MDHEN, CDR2 SYDVKM. CDR3 amino acids: CASSLRPGVISYEQYF. The CDR3 DNA is TGTGCCAGCAGTTTACGTCCGGGAGTAATATCCTACGAGCAGTACTTC.

This clone was recorded once. V gene TRBV7-2 combines with J gene TRBJ1-2, with 12 positions matching TRBD1. Germline V lookup: CDR1 SGHTA, CDR2 FQGNSA. CDR3 length: 15 residues. The J segment lost 4 bases and the V segment lost 5 bases, leaving 5 bases of the junction unmatched. The CDR3 loop reads CASSLGTGGPYGYTF. As DNA, the CDR3 is TGTGCCAGCAGCCTAGGGACAGGGGGCCCCTATGGCTACACCTTC.

The CDR3 reads CASRRESRDKPGTQYF. The DNA for the CDR3 is TGCGCCAGCAGGCGGGAGTCGCGGGACAAACCCGGGACCCAGTACTTC. The gene calls are TRBV10-2 and TRBJ2-5; D may be TRBD2 (7 bases). From germline, CDR1 is WSHSY and CDR2 SAAADI. This CDR3 contains 16 residues. Trimming took off 6 bases at V and 7 bases at J, with 24 bases between the two ends.

The CDR3 loop reads CATSREPGGAWDNEQFF. The CDR3 region has the DNA TGTGCCACCAGCAGAGAACCGGGAGGAGCTTGGGACAATGAGCAGTTCTTC. The chain has TRBV15 and TRBJ2-1, with 7 bases fitting TRBD2. Per the germline V gene, CDR1 is LNHNV and CDR2 is YYDKDF (reference sequence). V shed 0 bases, J shed 5 bases, and the junction held 10 bases outside the gene matches. The CDR3 covers 17 residues.

The chain employs TRBV7-9 and TRBJ1-5; no clear D. The CDR3 sequence is 13 residues long. V dropped 1 base and J dropped 7 bases, with 8 bases sitting between them. Germline V gene data show CDR1 as SEHNR and CDR2 as FQNEAQ (reference sequence). The CDR3 bases are TGTGCCAGCAGCTTAGGTCTTGAGCAGCCCCAGCATTTT. Its protein product is CASSLGLEQPQHF.

The chain links TRBV28 to TRBJ2-1; TRBD2 matches 9 bases. Per germline, CDR1 MDHEN and CDR2 SYDVKM. V was pared by 4 bases and J by 2 bases, with 9 bases of the junction left unmatched. The CDR3 runs to 17 residues. The CDR3 DNA reads TGTGCCAGCAGTTCTCTACGGCGGGAGGGCGCCTACAATGAGCAGTTCTTC. Its protein product is CASSSLRREGAYNEQFF.

The chain links TRBV7-2 to TRBJ2-3; D may be TRBD1 (5 bases). V was trimmed by 2 bases and J by 0 bases, leaving 9 bases between them. The CDR3 totals 15 residues. The germline V gene encodes CDR1 SGHTA and CDR2 FQGNSA. CDR3 bases: TGTGCCAGCAGCTTATCCAGGGTTAGCACAGATACGCAGTATTTT. As protein: CASSLSRVSTDTQYF.

This clone was recorded once. The CDR3 coding sequence is TGCAGCGTTGAGTCCCCAGGGGCTCAAGAGACCCAGTACTTC. Encoded protein: CSVESPGAQETQYF. The chain combines TRBV29-1 with TRBJ2-5; the D gene is possibly TRBD1 (6 bases). This CDR3 contains 14 residues. The germline gives CDR1 SQVTM, CDR2 ANQGSEA. V was trimmed by 3 bases and J by 2 bases, leaving 13 bases between them.

V is TRBV5-1 and J is TRBJ2-1; D is unclear. From germline, CDR1 is SGHRS and CDR2 YFSETQ. The V end was cut by 5 bases, the J end by 6 bases, with 6 bases between. This CDR3 spans 11 amino acids. The CDR3 DNA follows: TGCGCCAGCAGATCGAGCAATGAGCAGTTCTTC. Its protein product is CASRSSNEQFF.

The chain joins TRBV19 to TRBJ2-5, with 7 bases that match TRBD1. Germline trimming cut 5 bases from V and 5 bases from J; bases unmatched to any gene: 5. The CDR3 covers 13 residues. Germline V gene lookup returns CDR1 LNHDA and CDR2 SQIVND (reference sequence). The chain's CDR3 is CASSQGTAETQYF. The CDR3 coding sequence is TGTGCCAGTAGTCAAGGGACAGCGGAGACCCAGTACTTC. The full variable domain, rest sourced from reference TRBV19 and TRBJ2-5, is DGGITQSPKYLFRKEGQNVTLSCEQNLNHDAMYWYRQDPGQGLRLIYYSQIVNDFQKGDIAEGYSVSREKKESFPLTVTSAQKNPTAFYLCASSQGTAETQYFGPGTRLLVL.